Listed below are T cell receptor beta chains from one sample, sequenced in a study of sequential checkpoint blockade in melanoma. Repertoires were generated with immunoSEQ multiplex PCR, while TCRdb's copy carries only in-frame clones and drops some. Counted here are more than 10,000 clones, 74% occurring once; the ten biggest clones make up 20% to 30%. The sample here was CD8+ T cells sorted from blood (inferred from file names), taken from a patient given nivolumab and ipilimumab in sequence. These receptors all stem from a human donor with melanoma. Both conserved end residues are part of each CDR3. Fields, in order: V gene, clone size, D gene, J gene, CDR3 DNA, CDR3 protein. The D gene is left open where the match is weak. Not all rows give a size; the values are once, few, many and, for expanded clones, a class.

TRBV7-8	-	-	TRBJ1-5	TGTGCCAGCAGCCCAGGCACTGGATATAGCAATCAGCCCCAGCATTTT	CASSPGTGYSNQPQHF
TRBV10-2	-	TRBD2	TRBJ2-2	TGCGCCAGCAGGGGGGTAGCGGGAGCTGCCGGGGAGCTGTTTTTT	CASRGVAGAAGELFF
TRBV27	-	-	TRBJ1-1	TGTGCCAGCAGTTTATCGTGGGGCACGAACACTGAAGCTTTCTTT	CASSLSWGTNTEAFF
TRBV6-1	-	-	TRBJ1-1	TGTGCCAGCAGACTCGGACAAAGTGAAGCTTTCTTT	CASRLGQSEAFF
TRBV11-2	-	-	TRBJ1-4	TGTGCCAGCAGGCCAGATTGGGCGGGCGCTTCTAATGAAAAACTGTTTTTT	CASRPDWAGASNEKLFF
TRBV9	-	TRBD1	TRBJ1-1	TGTGCCAGCAGGGATCCTCGTCGGGACAGGGACGGGACTGAAGCTTTCTTT	CASRDPRRDRDGTEAFF
TRBV13	-	TRBD2	TRBJ2-1	TGTGCCAGCAGCTTAGAGAGCGGGGGGGCCCATAATGAGCAGTTCTTC	CASSLESGGAHNEQFF
TRBV10-3	medium-sized	-	TRBJ1-5	TGTGCCATCGGCGGGGATAGCAATCAGCCCCAGCATTTT	CAIGGDSNQPQHF
TRBV5-1	-	-	TRBJ1-3	TGCGCCAGCAGCGTCAGGGGAGCTGGAAACACCATATATTTT	CASSVRGAGNTIYF
TRBV4-1	-	-	TRBJ2-1	TGCGCCAGCAGCCTCCTGGGAGATGAGCAGTTCTTC	CASSLLGDEQFF
TRBV7-9	once	-	TRBJ1-2	TGTGCCAGCAGCTTAAACAGAGCGGGACTCGGTGACTATGGCTACACCTTC	CASSLNRAGLGDYGYTF
TRBV15	-	TRBD1	TRBJ2-3	TGTGCCACCAGCAGAGTGAGGGGGCCGGACACAGATACGCAGTATTTT	CATSRVRGPDTDTQYF
TRBV30	-	-	TRBJ2-2	TGTGCCTGGAGCCCCTTAGAGGACACCGGGGAGCTGTTTTTT	CAWSPLEDTGELFF
TRBV4-1	-	-	TRBJ1-2	TGCGCCAGCAGCCAAGATCTAAAGGGAGGAGATGGCTACACCTTC	CASSQDLKGGDGYTF
TRBV6-1	-	-	TRBJ1-5	TGTGCCAGCAGTGAAATATCAATGGTGGCAGGAAGCAATCAGCCCCAGCATTTT	CASSEISMVAGSNQPQHF
TRBV28	few	-	TRBJ1-1	TGTGCCAGCGGTTTATACGGGAGGACGAACACTGAAGCTTTCTTT	CASGLYGRTNTEAFF
TRBV9	-	-	TRBJ2-6	TGTGCCAGCAGCGGCCCGGGAACTGGGGCCAACGTCCTGACTTTC	CASSGPGTGANVLTF
TRBV4-3	-	TRBD1	TRBJ2-1	TGCGCCAGCAGCCTTTGGCAGGGGGCCGCCTACAATGAGCAGTTCTTC	CASSLWQGAAYNEQFF
TRBV9	once	TRBD2	TRBJ2-7	TGTGCCAGCAGCGTATATGGCGGGAGGGGAGAGCAGTACTTC	CASSVYGGRGEQYF
TRBV2	-	-	TRBJ1-5	TGTGCCAGCAGTGATCCGGGAGTAAATCAGCCCCAGCATTTT	CASSDPGVNQPQHF
TRBV2	-	-	TRBJ2-7	TGTGCCAGCACCCTAGCCTACGAGCAGTACTTC	CASTLAYEQYF
TRBV2	-	-	TRBJ2-7	TGTGCCGCCCTGGGCGGGGAAAACTACGAGCAGTACTTC	CAALGGENYEQYF
TRBV4-2	few	TRBD1	TRBJ1-5	TGTGCCAGCAGCCCTCAAAGGGACAGCGTTCAGCCCCAGCATTTT	CASSPQRDSVQPQHF
TRBV19	-	-	TRBJ1-5	TGTGCCAGTAGTATAGTGGCCGGAGACTTTAGCAATCAGCCCCAGCATTTT	CASSIVAGDFSNQPQHF
TRBV9	-	-	TRBJ2-1	TGTGCCAGCAGCGAGGGGCTGATTGCCTACAATGAGCAGTTCTTC	CASSEGLIAYNEQFF
TRBV7-2	-	TRBD2	TRBJ2-1	TGTGCCAGCAGTCTTAGCGGGAGGCCCCATGAGCAGTTCTTC	CASSLSGRPHEQFF
TRBV18	few	-	TRBJ2-7	TGTGCCAGCTCAACCCCGGGGGTTGACGAGCAGTACTTC	CASSTPGVDEQYF
TRBV10-3	-	-	TRBJ1-2	TGTGCCATCATGGGAGGTGGATATGGCTACACCTTC	CAIMGGGYGYTF
TRBV14	few	TRBD1	TRBJ2-1	TGTGCCAGCAGCCCATGGGGGACAGTCAACAATGAGCAGTTCTTC	CASSPWGTVNNEQFF
TRBV11-2	once	TRBD1	TRBJ2-7	TGTGCCAGCAGCTTATGGACAGGCGCGCCCTACGAGCAGTACTTC	CASSLWTGAPYEQYF
TRBV7-6	-	TRBD2	TRBJ2-7	TGTGCCAGCAGCCCCTGGACTAGTCTCCACGAGCAGTACTTC	CASSPWTSLHEQYF
TRBV9	-	TRBD1	TRBJ1-1	TGTGCCAGCAGCGTAGCTATGGGGACAGGGGGCCGGAACACTGAAGCTTTCTTT	CASSVAMGTGGRNTEAFF
TRBV5-1	-	-	TRBJ2-6	TGCGCCAGCAGCTCCTGGACAAGCTCTGGGGCCAACGTCCTGACTTTC	CASSSWTSSGANVLTF
TRBV19	few	TRBD2	TRBJ2-7	TGTGCCAGTAGTATCGGACTAGCGAACGAGCAGTACTTC	CASSIGLANEQYF
TRBV7-8	-	-	TRBJ2-7	TGTGCCAGCAGCCTCGGGGAGACCTACGAGCAGTACTTC	CASSLGETYEQYF
TRBV7-9	-	-	TRBJ1-1	TGTGCCAGCAGGCGGGGGACTGAAGCTTTCTTT	CASRRGTEAFF
TRBV4-1	-	-	TRBJ2-5	TGCGCCAGCAGCCACCCTCCACAGGGGGGGGTGCTGCAAGAGACCCAGTACTTC	CASSHPPQGGVLQETQYF
TRBV10-3	few	-	TRBJ2-5	TGTGCCATCAGTGAGTCCTTGAGGGGGGAGACCCAGTACTTC	CAISESLRGETQYF
TRBV5-8	-	-	TRBJ1-4	TGTGCCAGCAGCCCCCGGGTTCGTAATGAAAAACTGTTTTTT	CASSPRVRNEKLFF
TRBV6-6	-	TRBD1	TRBJ2-7	TGTGCCAGCAGTTGGGACAGCCCTTACTCCTACGAGCAGTACTTC	CASSWDSPYSYEQYF
TRBV4-1	-	TRBD2	TRBJ2-3	TGCGCCAGCAGCCAGGGCGGGAGCGGGACAGATACGCAGTATTTT	CASSQGGSGTDTQYF
TRBV2	-	TRBD1	TRBJ2-1	TGTGCCAGCAGCCCCGGGACAGTGTCCTACAATGAGCAGTTCTTC	CASSPGTVSYNEQFF
TRBV6-1	-	TRBD1	TRBJ2-4	TGTGCCAGCAGTGTCGAACAGGGGGGAGCCAAAAACATTCAGTACTTC	CASSVEQGGAKNIQYF
TRBV6-1	-	-	TRBJ1-1	TGTGCCAGCAGTGAAAGAGGGCGGGTGGACACTGAAGCTTTCTTT	CASSERGRVDTEAFF
TRBV4-1	-	TRBD2	TRBJ2-3	TGCGCCAGCAGCCAAGTGCTGGCGGGAGGGCTGGGCACAGATACGCAGTATTTT	CASSQVLAGGLGTDTQYF
TRBV6-6	once	-	TRBJ2-3	TGTGCCAGCGGTACAGCCACGGCCTGGGATACGCAGTATTTT	CASGTATAWDTQYF
TRBV13	-	TRBD1	TRBJ1-4	TGTGCCAGCAGCTCCCCTCGGGACAGGGGGACCGAAAAACTGTTTTTT	CASSSPRDRGTEKLFF
TRBV7-9	few	-	TRBJ1-3	TGTGCCAGCAGCTCGTCGACAGGCCTATCTGGAAACACCATATATTTT	CASSSSTGLSGNTIYF
TRBV27	-	-	TRBJ2-2	TGTGCCAGCAGTTCCAGGGGGGCCGGGGAGCTGTTTTTT	CASSSRGAGELFF
TRBV4-1	-	TRBD1	TRBJ1-2	TGCGCCAGCAGCCCGCGGGACAGACACTATGGCTACACCTTC	CASSPRDRHYGYTF
TRBV4-3	-	-	TRBJ1-5	TGCGCCAGCAGCTGGGGGGGCCAGCCCCAGCATTTT	CASSWGGQPQHF
TRBV2	-	TRBD1	TRBJ2-1	TGTGCCAGTGGGACAGTAAGCTCCTACAATGAGCAGTTCTTC	CASGTVSSYNEQFF
TRBV19	large	-	TRBJ1-1	TGTGCCAGTAGTATCACATCATTTAGCCCTGAAGCTTTCTTT	CASSITSFSPEAFF